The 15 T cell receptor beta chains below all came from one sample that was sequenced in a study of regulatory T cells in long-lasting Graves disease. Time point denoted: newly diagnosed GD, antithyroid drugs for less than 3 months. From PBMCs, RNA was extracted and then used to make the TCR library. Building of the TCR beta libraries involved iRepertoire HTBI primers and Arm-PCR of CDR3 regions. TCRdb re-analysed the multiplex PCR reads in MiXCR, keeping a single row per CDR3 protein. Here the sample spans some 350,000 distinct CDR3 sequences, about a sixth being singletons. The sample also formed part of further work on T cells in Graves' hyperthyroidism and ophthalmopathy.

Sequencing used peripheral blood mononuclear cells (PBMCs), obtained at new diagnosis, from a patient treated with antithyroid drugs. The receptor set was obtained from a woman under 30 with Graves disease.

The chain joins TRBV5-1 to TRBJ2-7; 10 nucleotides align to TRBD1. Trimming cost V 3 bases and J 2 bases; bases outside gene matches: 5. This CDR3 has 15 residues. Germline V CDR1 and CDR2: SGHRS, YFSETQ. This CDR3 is CASSSGTGVPYEQYF. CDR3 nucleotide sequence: TGCGCCAGCAGCTCCGGGACAGGGGTTCCCTACGAGCAGTACTTC.

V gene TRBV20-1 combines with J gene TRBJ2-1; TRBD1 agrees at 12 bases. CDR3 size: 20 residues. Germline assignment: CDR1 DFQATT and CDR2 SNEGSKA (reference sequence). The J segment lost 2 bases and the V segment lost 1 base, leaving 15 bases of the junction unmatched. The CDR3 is CSARVPPGTGGAGTYNEQFF. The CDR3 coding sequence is TGCAGTGCTAGAGTCCCTCCAGGGACAGGGGGCGCCGGCACCTACAATGAGCAGTTCTTC.

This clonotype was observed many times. This CDR3 reads CASSLDNPGLLSGANVLTF. CDR3 sequence (DNA): TGTGCCAGCAGCTTAGATAACCCGGGACTCCTCTCTGGGGCCAACGTCCTGACTTTC. The J gene is TRBJ2-6, the V gene TRBV11-2, with a weak D call TRBD2 (6 bases). Germline V CDR1 and CDR2: SGHAT, FQNNGV. Trimming took off 0 bases at V and 0 bases at J, with 15 bases between the two ends. The CDR3 runs 19 residues.

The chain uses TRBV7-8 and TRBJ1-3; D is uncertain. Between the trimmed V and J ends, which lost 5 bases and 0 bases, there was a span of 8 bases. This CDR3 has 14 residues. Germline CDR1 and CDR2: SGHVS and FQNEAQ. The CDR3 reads CASSRDHSGNTIYF. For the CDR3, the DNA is TGTGCCAGCAGCCGCGACCACTCTGGAAACACCATATATTTT.

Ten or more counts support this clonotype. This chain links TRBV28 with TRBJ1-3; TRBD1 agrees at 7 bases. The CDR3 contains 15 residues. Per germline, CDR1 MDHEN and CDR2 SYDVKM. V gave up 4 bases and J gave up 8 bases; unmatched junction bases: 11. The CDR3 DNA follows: TGTGCCAGCAGTTCCCCCGACAGGGCGGCGGACACCATATATTTT. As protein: CASSSPDRAADTIYF.

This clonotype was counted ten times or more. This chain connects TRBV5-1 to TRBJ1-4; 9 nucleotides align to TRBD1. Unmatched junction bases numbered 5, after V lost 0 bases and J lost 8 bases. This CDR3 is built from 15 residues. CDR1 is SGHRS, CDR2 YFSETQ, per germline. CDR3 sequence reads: CASSLAVGTGEKLFF. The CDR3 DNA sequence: TGCGCCAGCAGCTTGGCAGTCGGGACAGGGGAAAAACTGTTTTTT. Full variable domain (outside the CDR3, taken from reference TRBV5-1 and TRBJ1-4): KAGVTQTPRYLIKTRGQQVTLSCSPISGHRSVSWYQQTPGQGLQFLFEYFSETQRNKGNFPGRFSGRQFSNSRSEMNVSTLELGDSALYLCASSLAVGTGEKLFFGSGTQLSVL.

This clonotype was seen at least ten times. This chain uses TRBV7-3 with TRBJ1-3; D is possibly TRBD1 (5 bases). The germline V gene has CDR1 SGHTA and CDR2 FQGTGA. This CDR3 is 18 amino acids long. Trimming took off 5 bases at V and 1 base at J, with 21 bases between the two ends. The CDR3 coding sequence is TGTGCCAGCAGCCCCACTCCACCCGGGGCAGGATCTGGAAACACCATATATTTT. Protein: CASSPTPPGAGSGNTIYF.

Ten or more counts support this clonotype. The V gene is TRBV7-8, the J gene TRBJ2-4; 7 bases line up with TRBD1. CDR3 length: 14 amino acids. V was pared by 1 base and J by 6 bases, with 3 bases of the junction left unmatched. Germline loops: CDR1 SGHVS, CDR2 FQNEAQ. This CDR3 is CASSLVAGGNIQYF. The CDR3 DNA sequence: TGTGCCAGCAGCTTAGTGGCAGGGGGAAACATTCAGTACTTC. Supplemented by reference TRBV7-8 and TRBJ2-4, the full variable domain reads GAGVSQSPRYKVAKRGQDVALRCDPISGHVSLFWYQQALGQGPEFLTYFQNEAQLDKSGLPSDRFFAERPEGSVSTLKIQRTQQEDSAVYLCASSLVAGGNIQYFGAGTRLSVL.

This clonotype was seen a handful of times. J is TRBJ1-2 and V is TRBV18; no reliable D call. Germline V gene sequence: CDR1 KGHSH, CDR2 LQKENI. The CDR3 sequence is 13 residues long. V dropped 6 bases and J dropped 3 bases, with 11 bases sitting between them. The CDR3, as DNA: TGTGCCAGCTCCCCGGCGAGGGACTATGGCTACACCTTC. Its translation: CASSPARDYGYTF. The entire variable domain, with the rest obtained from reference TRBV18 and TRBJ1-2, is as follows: NAGVMQNPRHLVRRRGQEARLRCSPMKGHSHVYWYRQLPEEGLKFMVYLQKENIIDESGMPKERFSAEFPKEGPSILRIQQVVRGDSAAYFCASSPARDYGYTFGSGTRLTVV.

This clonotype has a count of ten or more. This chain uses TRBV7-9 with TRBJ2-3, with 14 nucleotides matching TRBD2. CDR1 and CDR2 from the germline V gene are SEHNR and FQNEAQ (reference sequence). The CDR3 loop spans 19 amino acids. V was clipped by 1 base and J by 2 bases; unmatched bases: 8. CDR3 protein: CASSLVETSGRDNTDTQYF. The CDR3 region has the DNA TGTGCCAGCAGCTTAGTTGAGACTAGCGGGAGGGATAACACAGATACGCAGTATTTT.

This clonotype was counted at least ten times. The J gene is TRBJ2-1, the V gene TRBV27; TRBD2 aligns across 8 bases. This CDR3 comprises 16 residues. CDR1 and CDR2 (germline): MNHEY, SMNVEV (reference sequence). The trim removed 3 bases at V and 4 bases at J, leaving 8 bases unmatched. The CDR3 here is CASSLIGTRSYNEQFF. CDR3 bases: TGTGCCAGCAGTTTGATCGGGACTAGATCATACAATGAGCAGTTCTTC.

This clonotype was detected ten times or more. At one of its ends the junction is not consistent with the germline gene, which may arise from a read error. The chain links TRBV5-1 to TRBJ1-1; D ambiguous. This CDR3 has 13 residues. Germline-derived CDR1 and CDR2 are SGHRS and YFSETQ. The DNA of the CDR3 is TGTGCCAGCAGCCTCGATCTGAACACTGAAGCTTTCTTT. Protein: CASSLDLNTEAFF.

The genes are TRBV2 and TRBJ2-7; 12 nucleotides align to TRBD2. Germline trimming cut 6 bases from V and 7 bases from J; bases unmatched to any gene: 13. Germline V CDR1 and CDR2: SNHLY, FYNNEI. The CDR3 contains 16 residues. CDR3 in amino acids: CASSSPGLAGIREQYF. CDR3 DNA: TGTGCCAGCAGCTCTCCAGGACTAGCGGGGATTCGGGAGCAGTACTTC.

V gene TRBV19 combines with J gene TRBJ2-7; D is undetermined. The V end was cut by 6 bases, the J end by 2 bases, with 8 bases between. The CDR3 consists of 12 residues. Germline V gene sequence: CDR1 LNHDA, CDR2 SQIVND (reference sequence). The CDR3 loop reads CASSDITYEQYF. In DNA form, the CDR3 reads TGTGCCAGTAGCGACATTACCTACGAGCAGTACTTC.

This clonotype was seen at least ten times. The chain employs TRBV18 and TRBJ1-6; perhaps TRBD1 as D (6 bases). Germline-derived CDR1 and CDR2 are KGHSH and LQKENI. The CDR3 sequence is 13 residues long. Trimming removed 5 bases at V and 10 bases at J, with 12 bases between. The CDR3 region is CASSEGGGSPLHF. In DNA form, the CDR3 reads TGTGCCAGCTCAGAGGGGGGAGGCTCACCCCTCCACTTT. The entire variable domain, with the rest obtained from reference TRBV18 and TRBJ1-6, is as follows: NAGVMQNPRHLVRRRGQEARLRCSPMKGHSHVYWYRQLPEEGLKFMVYLQKENIIDESGMPKERFSAEFPKEGPSILRIQQVVRGDSAAYFCASSEGGGSPLHFGNGTRLTVT.